This TCR beta chain was identified during a study of T cells in women clearing cervical HPV infection. Study-level results: Richness plus V gene abundances separated cases from controls with AUC 0.65 to 0.85.

With regard to this clone: The antigen remains unidentified. The read is 3 residues too short to cover the CDR3 end, so that end is filled in from the germline J gene.

The CDR3 is 16 amino acids. Trimming cost V 1 base and J 7 bases; bases outside gene matches: 10. Germline lookup yields CDR1 SGHTA and CDR2 FQGTGA. immunoSEQ multiplex PCR used an average of around 1,200 ng genomic DNA. The data were produced by immunoSEQ multiplex PCR, yet TCRdb's version contains in-frame clones alone and is incomplete. Its listing shows around 35,000 clones. Source material: blood buffy coat. The receptor comes from a woman aged 18-69 years with a cervical HPV16 infection that either progressed to CIN3+ or cleared (not recorded which). J is TRBJ1-2 and V is TRBV7-3; 9 bases fit TRBD1. The CDR3 sequence is CASSLNPRTGAIGYTF. CDR3 DNA, as far as it was read: TGTGCCAGCAGCTTAAATCCCCGGACAGGGGCAATTGGC.